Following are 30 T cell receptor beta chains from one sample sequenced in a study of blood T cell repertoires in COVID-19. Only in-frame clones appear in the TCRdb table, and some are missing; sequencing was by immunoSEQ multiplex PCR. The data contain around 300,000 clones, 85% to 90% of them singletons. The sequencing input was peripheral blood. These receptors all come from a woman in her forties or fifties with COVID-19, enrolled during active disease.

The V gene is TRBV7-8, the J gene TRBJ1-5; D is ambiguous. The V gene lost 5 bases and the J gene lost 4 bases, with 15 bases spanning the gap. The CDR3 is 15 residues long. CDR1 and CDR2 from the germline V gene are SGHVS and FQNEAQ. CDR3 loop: CASSHRDRQNQPQHF. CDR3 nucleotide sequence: TGTGCCAGCAGCCACCGGGATCGGCAGAATCAGCCCCAGCATTTT.

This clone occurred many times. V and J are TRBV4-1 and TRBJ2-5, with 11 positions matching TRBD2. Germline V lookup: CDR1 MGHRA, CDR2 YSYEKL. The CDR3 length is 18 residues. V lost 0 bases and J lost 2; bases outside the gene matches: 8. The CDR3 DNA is TGCGCCAGCAGCCAAGATTTGGGACTAGCGGCCCATCAAGAGACCCAGTACTTC. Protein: CASSQDLGLAAHQETQYF.

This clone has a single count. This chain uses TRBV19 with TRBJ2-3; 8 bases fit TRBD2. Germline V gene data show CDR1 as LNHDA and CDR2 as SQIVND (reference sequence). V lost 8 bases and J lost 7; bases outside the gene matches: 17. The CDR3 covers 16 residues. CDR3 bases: TGTGCCAGTTCCAACACCCTTAGCGGGAAAGGGTATACGCAGTATTTT. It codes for CASSNTLSGKGYTQYF.

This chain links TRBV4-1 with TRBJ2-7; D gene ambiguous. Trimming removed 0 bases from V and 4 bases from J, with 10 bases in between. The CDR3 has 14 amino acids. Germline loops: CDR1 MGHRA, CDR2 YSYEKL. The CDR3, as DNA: TGCGCCAGCAGCCAAGATGGGCAGACGTACGAGCAGTACTTC. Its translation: CASSQDGQTYEQYF.

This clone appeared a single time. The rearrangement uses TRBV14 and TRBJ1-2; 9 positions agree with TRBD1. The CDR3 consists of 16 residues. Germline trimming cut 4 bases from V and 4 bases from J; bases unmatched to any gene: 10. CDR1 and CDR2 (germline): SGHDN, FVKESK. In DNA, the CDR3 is TGTGCCAGCAGCCGTCCCGGGACAGGGTTCTCCTATGGCTACACCTTC. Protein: CASSRPGTGFSYGYTF.

CDR3 nucleotides: TGCGCCAGCAGTCATCAGCAGGGGTGGTCCTACGAGCAGTACTTC. It is translated as CASSHQQGWSYEQYF. The V and J genes are TRBV23-1 and TRBJ2-7; D is possibly TRBD1 (6 bases). TRBV23-1 is identified as an open reading frame with a role that is uncertain. V was trimmed by 3 bases and J by 1 base, leaving 13 bases between them. The CDR3 sequence is 15 residues long.

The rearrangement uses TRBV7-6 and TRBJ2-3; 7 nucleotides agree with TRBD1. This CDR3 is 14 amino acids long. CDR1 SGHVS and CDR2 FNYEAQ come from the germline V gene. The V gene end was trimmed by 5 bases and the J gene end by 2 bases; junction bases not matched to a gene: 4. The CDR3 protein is CASSRQGHTDTQYF. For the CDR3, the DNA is TGTGCCAGCAGCAGACAGGGACACACAGATACGCAGTATTTT.

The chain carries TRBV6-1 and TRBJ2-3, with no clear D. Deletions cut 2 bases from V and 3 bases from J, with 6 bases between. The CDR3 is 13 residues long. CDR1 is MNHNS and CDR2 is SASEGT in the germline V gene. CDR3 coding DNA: TGTGCCAGCAGTGAATCTCGGACAGATACGCAGTATTTT. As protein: CASSESRTDTQYF.

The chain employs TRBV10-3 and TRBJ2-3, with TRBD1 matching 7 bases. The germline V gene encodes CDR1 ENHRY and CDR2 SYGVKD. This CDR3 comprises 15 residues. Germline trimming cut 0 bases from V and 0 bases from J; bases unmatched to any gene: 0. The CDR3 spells CAISESGQSTDTQYF. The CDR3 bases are TGTGCCATCAGTGAGTCGGGACAGAGCACAGATACGCAGTATTTT.

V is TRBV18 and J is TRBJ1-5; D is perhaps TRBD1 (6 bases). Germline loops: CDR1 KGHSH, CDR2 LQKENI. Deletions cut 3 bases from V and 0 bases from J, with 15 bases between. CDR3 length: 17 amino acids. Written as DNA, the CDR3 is TGTGCCAGCTCACCGGGACAAACAACTTATAGCAATCAGCCCCAGCATTTT. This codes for CASSPGQTTYSNQPQHF. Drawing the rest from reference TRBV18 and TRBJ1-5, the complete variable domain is NAGVMQNPRHLVRRRGQEARLRCSPMKGHSHVYWYRQLPEEGLKFMVYLQKENIIDESGMPKERFSAEFPKEGPSILRIQQVVRGDSAAYFCASSPGQTTYSNQPQHFGDGTRLSIL.

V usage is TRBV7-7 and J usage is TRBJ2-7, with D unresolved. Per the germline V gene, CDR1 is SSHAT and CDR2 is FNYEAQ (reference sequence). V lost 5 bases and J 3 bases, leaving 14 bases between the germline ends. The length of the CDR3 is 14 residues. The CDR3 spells CASSPHRLGYEQYF. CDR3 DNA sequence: TGTGCCAGCAGCCCCCACCGACTCGGCTACGAGCAGTACTTC.

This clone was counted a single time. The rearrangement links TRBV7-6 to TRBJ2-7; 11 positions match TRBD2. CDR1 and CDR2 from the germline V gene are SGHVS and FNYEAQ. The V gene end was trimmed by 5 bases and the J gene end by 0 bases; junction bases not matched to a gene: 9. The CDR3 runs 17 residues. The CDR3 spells CASSRRLAGGSSYEQYF. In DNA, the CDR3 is TGTGCCAGCAGCCGCCGGCTAGCGGGAGGATCCTCCTACGAGCAGTACTTC.

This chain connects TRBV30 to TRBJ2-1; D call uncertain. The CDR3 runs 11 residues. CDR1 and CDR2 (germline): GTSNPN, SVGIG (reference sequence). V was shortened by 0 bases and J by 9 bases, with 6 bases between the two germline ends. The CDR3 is CAWSVSFEQFF. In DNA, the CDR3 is TGTGCCTGGAGTGTTTCGTTTGAGCAGTTCTTC.

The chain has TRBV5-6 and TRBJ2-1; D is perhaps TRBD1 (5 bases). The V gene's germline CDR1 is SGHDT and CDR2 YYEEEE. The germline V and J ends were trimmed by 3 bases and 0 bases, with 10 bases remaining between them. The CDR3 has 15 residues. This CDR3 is CASSYRQISYNEQFF. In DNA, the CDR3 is TGTGCCAGCAGCTACAGACAGATCTCCTACAATGAGCAGTTCTTC.

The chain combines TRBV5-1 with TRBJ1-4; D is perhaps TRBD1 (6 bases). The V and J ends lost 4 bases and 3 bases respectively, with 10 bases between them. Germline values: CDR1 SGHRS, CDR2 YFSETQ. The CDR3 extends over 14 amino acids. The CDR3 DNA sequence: TGCGCCAGCAGCAACGGACAGCCTAATGAAAAACTGTTTTTT. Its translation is CASSNGQPNEKLFF. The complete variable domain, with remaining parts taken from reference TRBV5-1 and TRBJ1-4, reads KAGVTQTPRYLIKTRGQQVTLSCSPISGHRSVSWYQQTPGQGLQFLFEYFSETQRNKGNFPGRFSGRQFSNSRSEMNVSTLELGDSALYLCASSNGQPNEKLFFGSGTQLSVL.

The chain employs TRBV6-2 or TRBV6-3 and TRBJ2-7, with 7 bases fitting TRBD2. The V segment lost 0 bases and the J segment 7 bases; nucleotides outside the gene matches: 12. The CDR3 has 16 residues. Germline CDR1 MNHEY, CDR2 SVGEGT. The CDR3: CASSYSLAGPSGEQYF. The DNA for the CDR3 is TGTGCCAGCAGTTACTCGTTAGCGGGCCCAAGTGGGGAGCAGTACTTC.

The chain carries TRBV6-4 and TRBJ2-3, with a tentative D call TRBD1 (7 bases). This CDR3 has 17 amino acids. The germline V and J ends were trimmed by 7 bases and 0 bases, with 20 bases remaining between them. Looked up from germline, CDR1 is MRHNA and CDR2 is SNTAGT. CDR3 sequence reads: CASTGGGTDNSTDTQYF. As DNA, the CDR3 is TGTGCCAGCACCGGAGGAGGGACAGATAATAGCACAGATACGCAGTATTTT.

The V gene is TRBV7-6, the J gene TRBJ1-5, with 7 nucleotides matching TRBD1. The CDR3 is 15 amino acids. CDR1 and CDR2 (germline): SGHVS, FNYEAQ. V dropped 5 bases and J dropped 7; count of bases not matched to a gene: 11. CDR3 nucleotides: TGTGCCAGCAGCCCGAACGAGGGGGCCGGGCAGCCCCAGCATTTT. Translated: CASSPNEGAGQPQHF.

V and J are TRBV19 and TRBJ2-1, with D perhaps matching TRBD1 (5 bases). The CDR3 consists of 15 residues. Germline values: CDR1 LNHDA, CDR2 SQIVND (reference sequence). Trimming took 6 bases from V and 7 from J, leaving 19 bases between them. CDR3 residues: CASSRRSGQGNEQFF. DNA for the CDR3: TGTGCCAGTAGCCGCCGATCAGGGCAAGGAAATGAGCAGTTCTTC.

In nucleotides, the CDR3 is TGTGCCAGCAGCCTTGGCGGAGGGCGTGATACGCAGTATTTT. Translated: CASSLGGGRDTQYF. V usage is TRBV3-1 (or the pseudogene TRBV3-2) and J usage is TRBJ2-3, with D possibly matching TRBD2 (6 bases). The CDR3 has 14 amino acids. In germline, CDR1 is LGHDT, CDR2 YNNKEL (reference sequence). Trimming pared 4 bases from V and 6 bases from J, leaving 14 bases between.

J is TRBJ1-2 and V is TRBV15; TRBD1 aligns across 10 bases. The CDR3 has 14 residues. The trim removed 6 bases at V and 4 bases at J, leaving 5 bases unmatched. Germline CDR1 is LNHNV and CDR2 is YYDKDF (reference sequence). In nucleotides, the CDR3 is TGTGCCACCAGGTGGGACAGGGGATCCTATGGCTACACCTTC. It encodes CATRWDRGSYGYTF.

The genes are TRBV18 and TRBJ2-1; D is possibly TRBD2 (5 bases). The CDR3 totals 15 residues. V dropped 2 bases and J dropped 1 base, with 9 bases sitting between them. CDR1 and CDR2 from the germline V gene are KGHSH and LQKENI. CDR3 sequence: CASSPFRGSYNEQFF. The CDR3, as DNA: TGTGCCAGCTCACCATTCCGGGGATCCTACAATGAGCAGTTCTTC. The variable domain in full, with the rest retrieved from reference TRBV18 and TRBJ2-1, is NAGVMQNPRHLVRRRGQEARLRCSPMKGHSHVYWYRQLPEEGLKFMVYLQKENIIDESGMPKERFSAEFPKEGPSILRIQQVVRGDSAAYFCASSPFRGSYNEQFFGPGTRLTVL.

The CDR3 is CASRRTDLSYEQYF. The DNA for the CDR3 is TGTGCCAGCAGACGGACTGACCTCTCCTACGAGCAGTACTTC. The chain combines TRBV2 with TRBJ2-7; D might be TRBD2 (5 bases). Germline values: CDR1 SNHLY, CDR2 FYNNEI. V lost 6 bases and J lost 0, with 12 bases in between. CDR3 length: 14 residues.

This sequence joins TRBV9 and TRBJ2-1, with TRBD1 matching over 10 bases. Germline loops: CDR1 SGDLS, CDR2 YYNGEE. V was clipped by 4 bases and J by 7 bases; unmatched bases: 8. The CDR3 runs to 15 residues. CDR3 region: CASSPEGQGRNEQFF. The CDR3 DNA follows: TGTGCCAGCAGCCCCGAGGGACAGGGGAGGAATGAGCAGTTCTTC.

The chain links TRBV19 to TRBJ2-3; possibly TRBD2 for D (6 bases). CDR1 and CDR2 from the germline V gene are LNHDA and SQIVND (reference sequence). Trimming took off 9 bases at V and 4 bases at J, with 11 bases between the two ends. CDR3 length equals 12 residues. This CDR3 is CASQAGADTQYF. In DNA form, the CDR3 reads TGTGCCAGCCAAGCGGGCGCAGATACGCAGTATTTT.

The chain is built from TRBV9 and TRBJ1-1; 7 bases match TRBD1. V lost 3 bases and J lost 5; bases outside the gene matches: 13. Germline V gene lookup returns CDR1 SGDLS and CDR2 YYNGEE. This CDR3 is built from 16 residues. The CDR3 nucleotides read TGTGCCAGCAGCGATGGATCAGGGGGTGGAAAAACTGAAGCTTTCTTT. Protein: CASSDGSGGGKTEAFF.

CDR3 bases: TGTGCCAGCAGTTACGAGAACAATTCACCCCTCCACTTT. Its translation is CASSYENNSPLHF. This chain joins TRBV6-2 or TRBV6-3 and TRBJ1-6, with D uncertain. This CDR3 contains 13 residues. The germline V and J ends were trimmed by 2 bases and 7 bases, with 6 bases remaining between them. Germline CDR1 MNHEY, CDR2 SVGEGT.

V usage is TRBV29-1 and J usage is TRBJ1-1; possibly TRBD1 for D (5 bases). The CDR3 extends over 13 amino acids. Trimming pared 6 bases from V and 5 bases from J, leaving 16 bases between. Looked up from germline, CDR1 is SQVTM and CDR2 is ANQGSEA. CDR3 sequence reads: CSVTGTLGTEAFF. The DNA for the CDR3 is TGCAGCGTAACCGGGACTTTGGGTACTGAAGCTTTCTTT.

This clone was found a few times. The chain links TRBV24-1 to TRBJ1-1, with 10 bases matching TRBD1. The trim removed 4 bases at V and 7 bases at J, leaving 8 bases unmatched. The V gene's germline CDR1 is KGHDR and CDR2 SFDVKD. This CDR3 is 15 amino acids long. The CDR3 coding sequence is TGTGCCACCAGTGACCCGACAGGGGGCGCGGGTGAAGCTTTCTTT. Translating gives CATSDPTGGAGEAFF.

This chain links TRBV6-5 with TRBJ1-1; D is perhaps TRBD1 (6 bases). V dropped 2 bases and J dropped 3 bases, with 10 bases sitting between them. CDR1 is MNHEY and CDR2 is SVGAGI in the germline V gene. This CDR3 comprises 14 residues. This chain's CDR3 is CASSYANRDTEAFF. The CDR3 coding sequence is TGTGCCAGCAGTTACGCCAACAGGGACACTGAAGCTTTCTTT.